The present T cell receptor (beta chain) was sequenced within a study of blood T cell repertoires in COVID-19. The CDR3 consists of 15 residues. The germline gives CDR1 SGHTA, CDR2 FQGNSA. V was cut by 2 bases and J by 3 bases, with 14 bases left in between. Method: immunoSEQ multiplex PCR; TCRdb's copy keeps in-frame clones and lacks some. This table holds nearly 200,000 clones, about nine tenths found once. The sequencing sample was made of peripheral blood. The J gene is TRBJ2-7, the V gene TRBV7-2, with D possibly being TRBD2 (5 bases). This sequence originates from a woman aged 70-85 years with acute or convalescent COVID-19. CDR3 protein: CASSLSLAGNYEQYF. CDR3 DNA: TGTGCCAGCAGCTTAAGTCTCGCGGGTAACTACGAGCAGTACTTC.